The rows below give T cell receptor beta chains drawn from one sample of a study of CD8+ T cells in alopecia areata. This table comes from immunoSEQ multiplex PCR, and its TCRdb copy is limited to in-frame clones, with some not included. Altogether some 240,000 clones are present, about 58% being singletons, with the ten largest covering 1.6%. The sequences come from CD4+ T cells sorted from blood, collected at week 4, from a patient treated with tofacitinib. The receptors shown here come from a human donor with alopecia areata. The CDR3 runs from the conserved cysteine through the conserved F or W. D genes are given only for firm matches. Where a row states a size, it is once, few, many or the class of an expanded clone; other rows omit it.

v_call: TRBV6-1; j_call: TRBJ1-6; d_call: -; clone_size: -; cdr3_nt: TGTGCCAGCAGTGAAGGACTGAATAATTCACCCCTCCACTTT; cdr3_aa: CASSEGLNNSPLHF
v_call: TRBV5-4; j_call: TRBJ1-6; d_call: -; clone_size: few; cdr3_nt: TGTGCCAGCAGCTTGGGGCGGAATAATTCACCCCTCCACTTT; cdr3_aa: CASSLGRNNSPLHF
v_call: TRBV2; j_call: TRBJ2-7; d_call: -; clone_size: -; cdr3_nt: TGTGCCAGCACCCCGGGTTTCTACGAGCAGTACTTC; cdr3_aa: CASTPGFYEQYF
v_call: TRBV10-2; j_call: TRBJ2-3; d_call: TRBD2; clone_size: -; cdr3_nt: TGCGCCAGCAGTGAAAGTCCACTAGCGGGGTTTGTATTAGATACGCAGTATTTT; cdr3_aa: CASSESPLAGFVLDTQYF
v_call: TRBV6-1; j_call: TRBJ2-7; d_call: -; clone_size: -; cdr3_nt: TGTGCCAGCAGTGGAACAGGTCTTTACGAGCAGTACTTC; cdr3_aa: CASSGTGLYEQYF
v_call: TRBV6-1; j_call: TRBJ1-5; d_call: -; clone_size: -; cdr3_nt: TGTGCCAGCAGTGATGTAGGGGGGAGCAATCAGCCCCAGCATTTT; cdr3_aa: CASSDVGGSNQPQHF
v_call: TRBV7-9; j_call: TRBJ2-7; d_call: -; clone_size: many; cdr3_nt: TGTGCCAGCAGCTTATCAGAGCACTCCTACGAGCAGTACTTC; cdr3_aa: CASSLSEHSYEQYF
v_call: TRBV6-1; j_call: TRBJ1-5; d_call: -; clone_size: -; cdr3_nt: TGTGCCAGCAGTTGGGAGGGATTGGTTCAGCCCCAGCATTTT; cdr3_aa: CASSWEGLVQPQHF
v_call: TRBV30; j_call: TRBJ2-7; d_call: -; clone_size: -; cdr3_nt: TGTGCCTGGAGCAGGGAATCCTACGAGCAGTACTTC; cdr3_aa: CAWSRESYEQYF
v_call: TRBV7-2; j_call: TRBJ1-2; d_call: -; clone_size: -; cdr3_nt: TGTGCCAGCAGCTGGGTGGACAGTTTGGAGCTCGACTTC; cdr3_aa: CASSWVDSLELDF
v_call: TRBV19; j_call: TRBJ1-6; d_call: -; clone_size: -; cdr3_nt: TGTGCCAGTAGTAAGGAGGGAGGGAATTCACCCCTCCACTTT; cdr3_aa: CASSKEGGNSPLHF
v_call: TRBV5-1; j_call: TRBJ1-2; d_call: -; clone_size: -; cdr3_nt: TGCGCCAGCAGCTTGGCTCCCATAGGGGCAGGCTCTAACTATGGCTACACCTTC; cdr3_aa: CASSLAPIGAGSNYGYTF
v_call: TRBV19; j_call: TRBJ2-1; d_call: -; clone_size: -; cdr3_nt: TGTGCCAGTAGGGTTGATAGCTGGAATGAGCAGTTCTTC; cdr3_aa: CASRVDSWNEQFF
v_call: TRBV9; j_call: TRBJ2-3; d_call: -; clone_size: -; cdr3_nt: TGTGCCAGCTCGCGCACAGATACGCAGTATTTT; cdr3_aa: CASSRTDTQYF
v_call: TRBV9; j_call: TRBJ2-3; d_call: -; clone_size: -; cdr3_nt: TGTGCCAGCAGCGTAGGATCCGGCTCGCCGAATACGCAGTATTTT; cdr3_aa: CASSVGSGSPNTQYF
v_call: TRBV30; j_call: TRBJ2-7; d_call: -; clone_size: -; cdr3_nt: TGTGCCTGGAGTGAAGGGTCACCCTACGAGCAGTACTTC; cdr3_aa: CAWSEGSPYEQYF
v_call: TRBV7-2; j_call: TRBJ2-5; d_call: TRBD1; clone_size: -; cdr3_nt: TGTGCCAGCAGCTTAGCAGGACAGGCTTGGGAGACCCAGTACTTC; cdr3_aa: CASSLAGQAWETQYF
v_call: TRBV13; j_call: TRBJ2-7; d_call: -; clone_size: -; cdr3_nt: TGTGCCAGCAGCGGTGGCGGGTTCTACGAGCAGTACTTC; cdr3_aa: CASSGGGFYEQYF
v_call: TRBV27; j_call: TRBJ1-1; d_call: -; clone_size: -; cdr3_nt: TGTGCCAGCAGAAAGACGGGGGGGACTGAAGCTTTCTTT; cdr3_aa: CASRKTGGTEAFF
v_call: TRBV6-5; j_call: TRBJ2-5; d_call: -; clone_size: few; cdr3_nt: TGTGCCAGCAGTAACGAGGGTGCCTGGGGGGAGACCCAGTACTTC; cdr3_aa: CASSNEGAWGETQYF
v_call: TRBV30; j_call: TRBJ1-5; d_call: -; clone_size: once; cdr3_nt: TGTGCCTGGAGAGACGGCAGGCTGGGCAATCAGCCCCAGCATTTT; cdr3_aa: CAWRDGRLGNQPQHF
v_call: TRBV27; j_call: TRBJ2-5; d_call: -; clone_size: -; cdr3_nt: TGTGCCAGCAGTCCCCTCGGGGGGCAGCAAGAGACCCAGTACTTC; cdr3_aa: CASSPLGGQQETQYF
v_call: TRBV29-1; j_call: TRBJ2-3; d_call: TRBD2; clone_size: few; cdr3_nt: TGCAGCGTTGGGCTAGCGGGGGGCACAGATACGCAGTATTTT; cdr3_aa: CSVGLAGGTDTQYF
v_call: TRBV5-6; j_call: TRBJ2-7; d_call: TRBD2; clone_size: few; cdr3_nt: TGTGCCAGCAGCCGGACTAGCGGGGCAACCTACGAGCAGTACTTC; cdr3_aa: CASSRTSGATYEQYF
v_call: TRBV7-9; j_call: TRBJ2-4; d_call: -; clone_size: few; cdr3_nt: TGTGCCAGCAGCAAGGGGGACTCCCTAGCCAAAAACATTCAGTACTTC; cdr3_aa: CASSKGDSLAKNIQYF
v_call: TRBV29-1; j_call: TRBJ2-5; d_call: -; clone_size: -; cdr3_nt: TGCAGCGGAGGGGAGGAGACCCAGTACTTC; cdr3_aa: CSGGEETQYF
v_call: TRBV9; j_call: TRBJ2-5; d_call: -; clone_size: -; cdr3_nt: TGTGCCAGCAGCGTAGGGCAGGGCCTCGAGACCCAGTACTTC; cdr3_aa: CASSVGQGLETQYF
v_call: TRBV7-8; j_call: TRBJ2-1; d_call: TRBD2; clone_size: -; cdr3_nt: TGTGCCAGCAGCTTAAGGGAGGGAGAGGACAATGAGCAGTTCTTC; cdr3_aa: CASSLREGEDNEQFF
v_call: TRBV29-1; j_call: TRBJ1-1; d_call: -; clone_size: -; cdr3_nt: TGCAGCGTTGAAGGTCCAGAGAACACTGAAGCTTTCTTT; cdr3_aa: CSVEGPENTEAFF
v_call: TRBV5-1; j_call: TRBJ2-1; d_call: -; clone_size: few; cdr3_nt: TGCGCCAGCAGGCAGGGAGTCAATGAGCAGTTCTTC; cdr3_aa: CASRQGVNEQFF
v_call: TRBV7-6; j_call: TRBJ2-3; d_call: TRBD2; clone_size: -; cdr3_nt: TGTGCCAGCAGCAAAAGCGGGGGTCTAGATACGCAGTATTTT; cdr3_aa: CASSKSGGLDTQYF
v_call: TRBV6-6; j_call: TRBJ1-1; d_call: -; clone_size: many; cdr3_nt: TGTGCCAGCAGTTACTCGGGCTTGAACACTGAAGCTTTCTTT; cdr3_aa: CASSYSGLNTEAFF
v_call: TRBV29-1; j_call: TRBJ2-2; d_call: TRBD2; clone_size: once; cdr3_nt: TGCAGCGCGAGCGGGGGCCCGAACACCGGGGAGCTGTTTTTT; cdr3_aa: CSASGGPNTGELFF
v_call: TRBV5-1; j_call: TRBJ2-2; d_call: -; clone_size: -; cdr3_nt: TGCGCCAGCAGCTTGGAGGGGACCGGGGAGCTGTTTTTT; cdr3_aa: CASSLEGTGELFF
v_call: TRBV4-3; j_call: TRBJ2-3; d_call: TRBD2; clone_size: -; cdr3_nt: TGCGCCAGCAGCCAAGTTTTTCGCGGGGGGGCAACAGATACGCAGTATTTT; cdr3_aa: CASSQVFRGGATDTQYF
v_call: TRBV5-1; j_call: TRBJ1-6; d_call: -; clone_size: -; cdr3_nt: TGCGCCAGCAGCCGAACAAACAGAAGGGATTCACCCCTCCACTTT; cdr3_aa: CASSRTNRRDSPLHF
v_call: TRBV6-1; j_call: TRBJ2-7; d_call: -; clone_size: -; cdr3_nt: TGTGCCAGCACCCTCTCCTTCTTCTACGAGCAGTACTTC; cdr3_aa: CASTLSFFYEQYF
v_call: TRBV2; j_call: TRBJ1-1; d_call: TRBD1; clone_size: -; cdr3_nt: TGTGCCAGCAGTGAACTCCCGACAGGGATTGATGAAGCTTTCTTT; cdr3_aa: CASSELPTGIDEAFF
v_call: TRBV5-1; j_call: TRBJ1-1; d_call: -; clone_size: -; cdr3_nt: TGCGCCAGCAGCGTACCGGGACTGAACACTGAAGCTTTCTTT; cdr3_aa: CASSVPGLNTEAFF
v_call: TRBV5-1; j_call: TRBJ1-1; d_call: -; clone_size: -; cdr3_nt: TGCGCCAGCAGCTTGGGCCCGATAGGAAACACTGAAGCTTTCTTT; cdr3_aa: CASSLGPIGNTEAFF
v_call: TRBV5-1; j_call: TRBJ1-6; d_call: TRBD1; clone_size: -; cdr3_nt: TGCGCCAGCAGCTCGACAGGGGCCAATTCACCCCTCCACTTT; cdr3_aa: CASSSTGANSPLHF
v_call: TRBV5-1; j_call: TRBJ2-7; d_call: TRBD2; clone_size: -; cdr3_nt: TGCGCCAGCAGCTTGGGACTAGCGGGGGACGAGCAGTACTTC; cdr3_aa: CASSLGLAGDEQYF
v_call: TRBV19; j_call: TRBJ2-1; d_call: TRBD2; clone_size: -; cdr3_nt: TGTGCCAGTCTTGAACTAGCGGGGGGGCCTCGTAATGAGCAGTTCTTC; cdr3_aa: CASLELAGGPRNEQFF
v_call: TRBV29-1; j_call: TRBJ1-1; d_call: -; clone_size: once; cdr3_nt: TGCAGCGCCGTTCATGTCGTCTGGGGCCTGAACACTGAAGCTTTCTTT; cdr3_aa: CSAVHVVWGLNTEAFF
v_call: TRBV5-1; j_call: TRBJ2-7; d_call: -; clone_size: -; cdr3_nt: TGCGCCAGCAGCGACGGGACGGTAAACTACGAGCAGTACTTC; cdr3_aa: CASSDGTVNYEQYF
v_call: TRBV5-6; j_call: TRBJ2-5; d_call: TRBD1; clone_size: many; cdr3_nt: TGTGCCAGCAGCCTGAAAGACAGGGGGCGCGCGGAGACCCAGTACTTC; cdr3_aa: CASSLKDRGRAETQYF
v_call: TRBV29-1; j_call: TRBJ1-2; d_call: -; clone_size: -; cdr3_nt: TGCAGCGTTGACCGAGCAACTAACTATGGCTACACCTTC; cdr3_aa: CSVDRATNYGYTF
v_call: TRBV5-1; j_call: TRBJ2-3; d_call: TRBD1; clone_size: -; cdr3_nt: TGCGCCAGCAGCTTGGGGGGACAGAGCACAGATACGCAGTATTTT; cdr3_aa: CASSLGGQSTDTQYF
v_call: TRBV29-1; j_call: TRBJ2-5; d_call: -; clone_size: -; cdr3_nt: TGCAGCGTTGATGTACGGGGGTCTGGGGAGACCCAGTACTTC; cdr3_aa: CSVDVRGSGETQYF
v_call: TRBV6-6; j_call: TRBJ2-7; d_call: -; clone_size: -; cdr3_nt: TGTGCCAGCAGGAGACAGTACGAGCAGTACTTC; cdr3_aa: CASRRQYEQYF
v_call: TRBV30; j_call: TRBJ1-1; d_call: -; clone_size: -; cdr3_nt: TGTGCCTGGAGTCCCGCGAAGAGCACTGAAGCTTTCTTT; cdr3_aa: CAWSPAKSTEAFF
v_call: TRBV2; j_call: TRBJ2-2; d_call: -; clone_size: -; cdr3_nt: TGTGCCAGCCGTCGGACAGCCTCGAACACCGGGGAGCTGTTTTTT; cdr3_aa: CASRRTASNTGELFF
v_call: TRBV29-1; j_call: TRBJ1-2; d_call: -; clone_size: many; cdr3_nt: TGCAGCGCGACAGTTAACTATGGCTACACCTTC; cdr3_aa: CSATVNYGYTF
v_call: TRBV6-6; j_call: TRBJ2-6; d_call: TRBD2; clone_size: -; cdr3_nt: TGTGCCACCAGACTAGCGGGGTACTCTGGGGCCAACGTCCTGACTTTC; cdr3_aa: CATRLAGYSGANVLTF
v_call: TRBV25-1; j_call: TRBJ1-6; d_call: TRBD1; clone_size: -; cdr3_nt: TGTGCCAGCAGCCAGGGGGACCTTTCGGCCCTCCACTTT; cdr3_aa: CASSQGDLSALHF